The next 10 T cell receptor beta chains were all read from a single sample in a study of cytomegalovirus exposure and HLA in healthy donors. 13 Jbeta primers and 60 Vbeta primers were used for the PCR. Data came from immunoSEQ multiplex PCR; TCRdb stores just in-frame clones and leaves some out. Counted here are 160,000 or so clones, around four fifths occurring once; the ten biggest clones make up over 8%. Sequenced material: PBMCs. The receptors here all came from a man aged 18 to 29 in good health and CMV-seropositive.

This chain's CDR3 is CASSHYSQQETQYF. For the CDR3, the DNA is TGCGCCAGCAGCCATTATTCCCAGCAAGAGACCCAGTACTTC. V and J are TRBV4-1 and TRBJ2-5; D is unclear. Germline-derived CDR1 and CDR2 are MGHRA and YSYEKL. The CDR3 extends over 14 amino acids. V lost 3 bases and J 2 bases, leaving 10 bases between the germline ends.

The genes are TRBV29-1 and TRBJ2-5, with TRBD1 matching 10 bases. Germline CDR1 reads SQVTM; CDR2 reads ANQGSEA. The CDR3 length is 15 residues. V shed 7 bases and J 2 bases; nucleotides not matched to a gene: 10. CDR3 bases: TGCAGCGCCGAAAGGACAGGGGGGAGGCAAGAGACCCAGTACTTC. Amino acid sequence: CSAERTGGRQETQYF.

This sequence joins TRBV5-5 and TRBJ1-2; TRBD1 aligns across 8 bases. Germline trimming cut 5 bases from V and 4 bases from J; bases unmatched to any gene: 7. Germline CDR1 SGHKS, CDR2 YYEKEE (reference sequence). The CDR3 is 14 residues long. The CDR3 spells CASSSTGQGYGYTF. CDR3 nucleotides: TGTGCCAGCAGTTCCACCGGACAGGGCTATGGCTACACCTTC.

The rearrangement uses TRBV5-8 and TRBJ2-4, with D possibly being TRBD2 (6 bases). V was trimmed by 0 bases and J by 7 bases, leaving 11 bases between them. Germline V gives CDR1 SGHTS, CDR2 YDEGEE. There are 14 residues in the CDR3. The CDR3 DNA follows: TGTGCCAGCAGCTTGGGGCAGGCGGGGAACATTCAGTACTTC. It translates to CASSLGQAGNIQYF.

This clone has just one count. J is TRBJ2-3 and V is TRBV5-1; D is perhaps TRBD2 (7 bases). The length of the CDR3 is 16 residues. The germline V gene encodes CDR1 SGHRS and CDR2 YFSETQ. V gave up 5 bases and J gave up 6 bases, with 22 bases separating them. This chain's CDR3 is CASSPARGGKVDTQYF. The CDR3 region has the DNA TGCGCCAGCAGTCCCGCCAGGGGAGGGAAGGTTGATACGCAGTATTTT.

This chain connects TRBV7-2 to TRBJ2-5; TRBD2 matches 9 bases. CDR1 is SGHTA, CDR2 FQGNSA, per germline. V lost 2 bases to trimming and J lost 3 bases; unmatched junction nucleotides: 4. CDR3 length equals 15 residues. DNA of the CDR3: TGTGCCAGCAGCTTACTAGCGGGGTTTAAAGAGACCCAGTACTTC. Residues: CASSLLAGFKETQYF.

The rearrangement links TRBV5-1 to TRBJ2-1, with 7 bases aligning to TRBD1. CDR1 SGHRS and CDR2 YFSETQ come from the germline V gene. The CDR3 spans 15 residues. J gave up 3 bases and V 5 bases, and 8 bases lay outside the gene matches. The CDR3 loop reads CASSSRQGLYNEQFF. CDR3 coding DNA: TGCGCCAGCAGTTCCAGACAGGGCCTCTACAATGAGCAGTTCTTC. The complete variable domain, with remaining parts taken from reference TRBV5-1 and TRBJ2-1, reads KAGVTQTPRYLIKTRGQQVTLSCSPISGHRSVSWYQQTPGQGLQFLFEYFSETQRNKGNFPGRFSGRQFSNSRSEMNVSTLELGDSALYLCASSSRQGLYNEQFFGPGTRLTVL.

CDR3 in amino acids: CASSHGQIEGEAFF. CDR3 in DNA: TGTGCCAGCAGTCACGGACAGATCGAGGGTGAAGCTTTCTTT. The chain is built from TRBV6-5 and TRBJ1-1; a possible D gene is TRBD1 (6 bases). V lost 5 bases to trimming and J lost 7 bases, with 17 bases between them. The CDR3 extends over 14 amino acids. CDR1 and CDR2 from the germline V gene are MNHEY and SVGAGI.

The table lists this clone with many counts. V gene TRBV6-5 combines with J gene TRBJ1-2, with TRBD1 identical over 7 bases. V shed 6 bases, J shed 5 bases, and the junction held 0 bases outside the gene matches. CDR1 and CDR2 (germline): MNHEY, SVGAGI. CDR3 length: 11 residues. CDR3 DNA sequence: TGTGCCAGCAGGACAGGGTATGGCTACACCTTC. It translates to CASRTGYGYTF.

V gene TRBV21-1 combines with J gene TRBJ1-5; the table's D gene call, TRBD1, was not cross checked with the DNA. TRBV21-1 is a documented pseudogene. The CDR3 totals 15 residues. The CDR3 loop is CASSNDQGSNQPQHF. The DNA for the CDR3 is TGTGCCAGCAGCAATGACCAGGGGAGCAATCAGCCCCAGCATTTT.